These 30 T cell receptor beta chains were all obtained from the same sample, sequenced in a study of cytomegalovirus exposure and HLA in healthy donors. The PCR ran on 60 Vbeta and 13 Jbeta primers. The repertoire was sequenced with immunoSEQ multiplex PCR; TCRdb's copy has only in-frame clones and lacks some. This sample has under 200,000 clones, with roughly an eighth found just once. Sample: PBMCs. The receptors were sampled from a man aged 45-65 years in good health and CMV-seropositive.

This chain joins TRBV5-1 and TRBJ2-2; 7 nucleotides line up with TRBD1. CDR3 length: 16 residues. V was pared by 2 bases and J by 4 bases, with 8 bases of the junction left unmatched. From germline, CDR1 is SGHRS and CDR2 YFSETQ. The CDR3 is CASSLLPGQLTGELFF. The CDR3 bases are TGCGCCAGCAGCTTACTACCGGGACAGCTCACCGGGGAGCTGTTTTTT.

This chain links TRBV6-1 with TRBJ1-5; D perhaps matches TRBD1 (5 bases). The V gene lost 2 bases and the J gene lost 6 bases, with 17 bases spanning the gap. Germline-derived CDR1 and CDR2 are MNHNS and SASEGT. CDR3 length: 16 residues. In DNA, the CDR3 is TGTGCCAGCAGTGAAAGGGGTGGCAATGGTGGTCAGCCCCAGCATTTT. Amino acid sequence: CASSERGGNGGQPQHF.

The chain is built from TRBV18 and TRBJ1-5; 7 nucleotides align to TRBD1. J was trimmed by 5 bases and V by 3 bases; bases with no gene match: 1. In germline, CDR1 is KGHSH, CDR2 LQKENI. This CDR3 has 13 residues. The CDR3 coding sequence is TGTGCCAGCTCACCCGGGACAGATCAGCCCCAGCATTTT. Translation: CASSPGTDQPQHF.

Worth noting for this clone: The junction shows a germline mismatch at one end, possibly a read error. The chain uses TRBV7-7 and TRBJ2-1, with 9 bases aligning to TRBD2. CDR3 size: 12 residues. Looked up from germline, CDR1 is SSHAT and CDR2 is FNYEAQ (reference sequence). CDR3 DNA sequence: TGTGCTAGCAGCGCGGGGGGGGGTGAGCAGTTCTTC. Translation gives CASSAGGGEQFF.

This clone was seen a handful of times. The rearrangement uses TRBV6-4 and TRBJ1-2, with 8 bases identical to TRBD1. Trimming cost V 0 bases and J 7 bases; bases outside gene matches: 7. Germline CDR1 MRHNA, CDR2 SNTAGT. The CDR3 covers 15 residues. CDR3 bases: TGTGCCAGCAGTGACTCGGCCGGACAGGGAGTTGGCTACACCTTC. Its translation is CASSDSAGQGVGYTF.

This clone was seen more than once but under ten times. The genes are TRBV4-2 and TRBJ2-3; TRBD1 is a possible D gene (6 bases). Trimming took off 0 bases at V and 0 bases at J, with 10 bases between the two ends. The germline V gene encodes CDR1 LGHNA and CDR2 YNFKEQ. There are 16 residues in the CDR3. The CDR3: CASSQEQGLSTDTQYF. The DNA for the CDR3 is TGTGCCAGCAGCCAAGAACAGGGATTAAGCACAGATACGCAGTATTTT.

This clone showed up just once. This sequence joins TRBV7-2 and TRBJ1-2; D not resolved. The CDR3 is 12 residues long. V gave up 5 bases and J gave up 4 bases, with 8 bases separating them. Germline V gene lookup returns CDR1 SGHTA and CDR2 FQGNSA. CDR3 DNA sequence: TGTGCCAGCAGCCCAAACAGCTATGGCTACACCTTC. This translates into CASSPNSYGYTF.

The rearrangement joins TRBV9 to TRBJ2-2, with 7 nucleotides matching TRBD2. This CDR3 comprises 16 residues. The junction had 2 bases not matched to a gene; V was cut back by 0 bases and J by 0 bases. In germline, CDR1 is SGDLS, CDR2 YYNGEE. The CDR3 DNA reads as TGTGCCAGCAGCGTAGGGGGGGGTCCGAACACCGGGGAGCTGTTTTTT. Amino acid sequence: CASSVGGGPNTGELFF.

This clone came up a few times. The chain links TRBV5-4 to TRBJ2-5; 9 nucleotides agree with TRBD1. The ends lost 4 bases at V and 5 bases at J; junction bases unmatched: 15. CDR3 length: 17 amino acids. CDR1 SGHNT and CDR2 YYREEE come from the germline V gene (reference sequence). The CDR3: CASSAAGTGKFGETQYF. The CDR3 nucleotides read TGTGCCAGCAGCGCCGCCGGGACAGGGAAGTTTGGGGAGACCCAGTACTTC. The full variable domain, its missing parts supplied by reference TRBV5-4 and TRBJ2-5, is ETGVTQSPTHLIKTRGQQVTLRCSSQSGHNTVSWYQQALGQGPQFIFQYYREEENGRGNFPPRFSGLQFPNYSSELNVNALELDDSALYLCASSAAGTGKFGETQYFGPGTRLLVL.

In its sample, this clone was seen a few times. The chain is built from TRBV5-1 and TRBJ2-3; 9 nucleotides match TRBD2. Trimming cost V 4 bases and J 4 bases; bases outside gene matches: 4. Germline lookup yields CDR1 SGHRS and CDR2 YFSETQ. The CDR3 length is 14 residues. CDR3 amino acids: CASSQRGEPDTQYF. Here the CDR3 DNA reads TGCGCCAGCAGCCAGCGGGGGGAACCAGATACGCAGTATTTT.

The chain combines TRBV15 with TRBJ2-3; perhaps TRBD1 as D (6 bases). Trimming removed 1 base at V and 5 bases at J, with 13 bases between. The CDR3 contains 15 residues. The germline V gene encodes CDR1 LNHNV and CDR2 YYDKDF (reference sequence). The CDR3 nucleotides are TGTGCCACCAGCAGAGTAACAGGGAGTAGAGATACGCAGTATTTT. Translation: CATSRVTGSRDTQYF.

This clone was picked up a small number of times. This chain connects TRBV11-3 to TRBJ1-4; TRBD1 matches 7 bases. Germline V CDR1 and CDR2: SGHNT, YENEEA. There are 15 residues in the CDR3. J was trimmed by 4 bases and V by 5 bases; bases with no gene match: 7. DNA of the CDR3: TGTGCCAGCAGCCTAGGACAGGCGCTTAATGAAAAACTGTTTTTT. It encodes CASSLGQALNEKLFF.

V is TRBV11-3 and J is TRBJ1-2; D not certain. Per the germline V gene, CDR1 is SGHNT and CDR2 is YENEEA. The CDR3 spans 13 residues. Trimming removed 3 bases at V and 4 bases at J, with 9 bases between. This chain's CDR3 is CASSLAASYGYTF. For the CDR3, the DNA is TGTGCCAGCAGCTTGGCGGCCAGCTATGGCTACACCTTC.

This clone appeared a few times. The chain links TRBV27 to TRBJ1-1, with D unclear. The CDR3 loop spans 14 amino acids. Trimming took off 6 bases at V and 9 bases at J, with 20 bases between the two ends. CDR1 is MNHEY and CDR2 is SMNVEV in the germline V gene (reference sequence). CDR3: CASSLLGDPRKAFF. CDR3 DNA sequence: TGTGCCAGCAGCCTTCTAGGCGACCCTCGCAAAGCTTTCTTT.

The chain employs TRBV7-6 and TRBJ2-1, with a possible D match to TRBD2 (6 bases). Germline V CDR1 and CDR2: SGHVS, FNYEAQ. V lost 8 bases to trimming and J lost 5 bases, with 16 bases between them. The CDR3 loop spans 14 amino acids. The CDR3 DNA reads TGTGCCAGCGCGCGTCAGGGAGGAAACAATGAGCAGTTCTTC. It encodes CASARQGGNNEQFF.

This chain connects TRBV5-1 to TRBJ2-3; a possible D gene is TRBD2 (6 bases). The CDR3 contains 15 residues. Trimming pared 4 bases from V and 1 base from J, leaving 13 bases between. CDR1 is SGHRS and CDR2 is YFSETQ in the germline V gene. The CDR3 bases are TGCGCCAGCAGCACCGGGACTCATGGCACAGATACGCAGTATTTT. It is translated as CASSTGTHGTDTQYF.

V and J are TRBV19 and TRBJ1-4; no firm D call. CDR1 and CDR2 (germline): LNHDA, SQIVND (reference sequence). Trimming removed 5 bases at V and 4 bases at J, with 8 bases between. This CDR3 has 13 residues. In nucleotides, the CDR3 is TGTGCCAGTAGTCGAACAGTTAATGAAAAACTGTTTTTT. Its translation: CASSRTVNEKLFF.

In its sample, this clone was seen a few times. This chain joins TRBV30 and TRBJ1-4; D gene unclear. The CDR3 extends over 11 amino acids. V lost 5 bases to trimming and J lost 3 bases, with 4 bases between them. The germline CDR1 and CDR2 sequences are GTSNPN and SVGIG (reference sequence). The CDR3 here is CAWSANEKLFF. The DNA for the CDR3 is TGTGCCTGGTCGGCTAATGAAAAACTGTTTTTT.

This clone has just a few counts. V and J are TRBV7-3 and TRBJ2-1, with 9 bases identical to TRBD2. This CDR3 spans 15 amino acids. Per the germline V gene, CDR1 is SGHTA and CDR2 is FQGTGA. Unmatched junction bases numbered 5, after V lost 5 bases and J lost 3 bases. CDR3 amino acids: CASSPALAGYNEQFF. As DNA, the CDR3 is TGTGCCAGCAGCCCGGCACTAGCGGGCTACAATGAGCAGTTCTTC.

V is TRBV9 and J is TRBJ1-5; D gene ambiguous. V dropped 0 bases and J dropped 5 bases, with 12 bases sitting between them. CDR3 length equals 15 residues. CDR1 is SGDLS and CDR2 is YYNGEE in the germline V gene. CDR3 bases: TGTGCCAGCAGCGTAGGAGGAGGGCCAGATCAGCCCCAGCATTTT. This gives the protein CASSVGGGPDQPQHF.

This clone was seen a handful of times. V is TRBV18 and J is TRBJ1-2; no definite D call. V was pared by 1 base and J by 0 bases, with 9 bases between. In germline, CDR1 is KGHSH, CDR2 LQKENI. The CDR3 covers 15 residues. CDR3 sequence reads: CASSPQRGSNYGYTF. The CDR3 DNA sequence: TGTGCCAGCTCACCACAGCGGGGATCTAACTATGGCTACACCTTC.

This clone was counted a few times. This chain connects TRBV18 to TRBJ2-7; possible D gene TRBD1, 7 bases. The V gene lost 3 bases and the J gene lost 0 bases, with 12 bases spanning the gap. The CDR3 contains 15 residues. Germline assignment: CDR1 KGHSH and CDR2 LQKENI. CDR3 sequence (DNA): TGTGCCAGCTCACCTAGACAGGGACTCTCCTACGAGCAGTACTTC. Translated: CASSPRQGLSYEQYF.

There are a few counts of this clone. The CDR3 is CSVEERRGYTF. CDR3 DNA: TGCAGCGTTGAAGAGAGGAGGGGCTACACCTTC. The genes are TRBV29-1 and TRBJ1-2; no clear D gene. V dropped 0 bases and J dropped 8 bases, with 7 bases sitting between them. The CDR3 loop spans 11 amino acids. Germline V gene data show CDR1 as SQVTM and CDR2 as ANQGSEA.

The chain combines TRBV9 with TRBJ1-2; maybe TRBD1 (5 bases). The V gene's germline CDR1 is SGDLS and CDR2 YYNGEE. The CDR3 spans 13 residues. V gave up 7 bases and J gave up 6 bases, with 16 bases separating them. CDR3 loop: CASRPGEQNGYTF. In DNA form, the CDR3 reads TGTGCCAGCCGTCCGGGGGAACAAAATGGCTACACCTTC.

For the CDR3, the DNA is TGTGCCAGTGAGGCCTATGAAACTGGGACAGATACGCAGTATTTT. Its protein product is CASEAYETGTDTQYF. The V gene is TRBV11-3, the J gene TRBJ2-3; the D is unclear. The CDR3 has 15 residues. Germline V CDR1 and CDR2: SGHNT, YENEEA. The ends were cut back, 9 bases at V and 3 bases at J, with 19 bases in the middle.

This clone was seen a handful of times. CDR3 sequence reads: CASSPRTDGRGTQYF. In nucleotides, the CDR3 is TGTGCCAGTAGTCCCCGGACAGACGGGAGGGGGACCCAGTACTTC. The V and J genes are TRBV19 and TRBJ2-5, with TRBD2 matching 8 bases. The CDR3 extends over 15 amino acids. J lost 7 bases, V lost 5 bases, and 12 bases had no gene match. Germline V gene sequence: CDR1 LNHDA, CDR2 SQIVND (reference sequence). Filled out from reference TRBV19 and TRBJ2-5, the complete variable domain reads DGGITQSPKYLFRKEGQNVTLSCEQNLNHDAMYWYRQDPGQGLRLIYYSQIVNDFQKGDIAEGYSVSREKKESFPLTVTSAQKNPTAFYLCASSPRTDGRGTQYFGPGTRLLVL.

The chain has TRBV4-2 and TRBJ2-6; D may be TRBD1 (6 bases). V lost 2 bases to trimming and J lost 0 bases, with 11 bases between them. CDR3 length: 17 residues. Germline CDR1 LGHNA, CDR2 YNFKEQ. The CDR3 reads CASSQRQGLSGANVLTF. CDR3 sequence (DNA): TGTGCCAGCAGCCAAAGGCAGGGGCTCTCTGGGGCCAACGTCCTGACTTTC.

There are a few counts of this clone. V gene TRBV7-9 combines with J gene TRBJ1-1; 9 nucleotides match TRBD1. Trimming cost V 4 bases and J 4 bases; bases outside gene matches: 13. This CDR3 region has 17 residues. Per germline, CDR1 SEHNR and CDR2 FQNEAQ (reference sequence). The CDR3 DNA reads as TGTGCCAGCAGCTCCCCGGAAGCGACAGGGGGAAGCACTGAAGCTTTCTTT. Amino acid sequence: CASSSPEATGGSTEAFF.

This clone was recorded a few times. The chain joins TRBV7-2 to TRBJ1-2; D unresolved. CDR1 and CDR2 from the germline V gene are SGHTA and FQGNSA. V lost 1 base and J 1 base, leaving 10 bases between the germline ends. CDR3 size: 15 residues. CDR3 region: CASSLEADINYGYTF. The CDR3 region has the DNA TGTGCCAGCAGCTTAGAGGCAGACATTAACTATGGCTACACCTTC.

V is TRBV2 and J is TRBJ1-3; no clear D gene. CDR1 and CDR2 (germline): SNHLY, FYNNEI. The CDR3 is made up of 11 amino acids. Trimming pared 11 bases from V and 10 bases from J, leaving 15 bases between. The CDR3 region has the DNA TGTGCCTCCCGGAGGACGAGAACCATATATTTT. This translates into CASRRTRTIYF. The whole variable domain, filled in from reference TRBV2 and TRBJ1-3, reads EPEVTQTPSHQVTQMGQEVILRCVPISNHLYFYWYRQILGQKVEFLVSFYNNEISEKSEIFDDQFSVERPDGSNFTLKIRSTKLEDSAMYFCASRRTRTIYFGEGSWLTVV.